This is a list of T cell receptor beta chains from one sample in a study of blood T cell repertoires in COVID-19. Sequencing was performed with immunoSEQ multiplex PCR; in TCRdb, only in-frame clones are kept and a portion is missing. The sample holds a few hundred thousand clones, 84% seen once. Sequencing was performed on peripheral blood. These receptors came from a woman between 40 and 50 years old who had recovered from COVID-19. Each CDR3 is given with its conserved first and last residue. D genes are given only for firm matches. Clone size, where shown, is once, few, many, or a class for clones that have expanded.

v_call,d_call,j_call,clone_size,cdr3_nt,cdr3_aa
TRBV10-1,.,TRBJ2-3,.,TGCGCCAGCAGTGAGTCCGGGGTAGATACGCAGTATTTT,CASSESGVDTQYF
TRBV19,.,TRBJ1-6,.,TGTGCCAGTAGCATAGGCGGGAACGTTTCACCCCTCCACTTT,CASSIGGNVSPLHF
TRBV19,.,TRBJ1-1,.,TGTGCCAGTAGTATCCTGAAGGGGACTGAAGCTTTCTTT,CASSILKGTEAFF
TRBV7-9,.,TRBJ1-2,once,TGTGCCAGCAGCTTAGATGGGGGCGCGGGTCGCTACACCTTC,CASSLDGGAGRYTF
TRBV6-5,TRBD2,TRBJ2-1,once,TGTGCCAGCAGGGAGCGGGGGAGGGGCGTTGAGCAGTTCTTC,CASRERGRGVEQFF
TRBV10-3,TRBD1,TRBJ2-6,.,TGTGCCATGGCAGGGGGCTACTCTGGGGCCAACGTCCTGACTTTC,CAMAGGYSGANVLTF
TRBV19,.,TRBJ2-6,.,TGTGCCAGTAGTATAGGGCAGGGTTCGGCTGGGGCCAACGTCCTGACTTTC,CASSIGQGSAGANVLTF
TRBV6-6,TRBD1,TRBJ2-1,.,TGTGCCAGCATTAGGGGACAGGGCGTTTGGGAGCAGTTCTTC,CASIRGQGVWEQFF
TRBV9,.,TRBJ2-2,once,TGTGCCAGCAGCGTAGGGGGGCGTCCGTCCACCGGGGAGCTGTTTTTT,CASSVGGRPSTGELFF
TRBV10-3,.,TRBJ2-5,.,TGTGCCATCAGTGAGCTGGGGGGTCGGGTTGGGATCAAAGAGACCCAGTACTTC,CAISELGGRVGIKETQYF
TRBV27,TRBD2,TRBJ2-2,once,TGTGCCAGCAGTTCCGGGACTAGCTCGAACACCGGGGAGCTGTTTTTT,CASSSGTSSNTGELFF
TRBV9,.,TRBJ1-5,.,TGTGCCAGCAGCGCCGGGAGGGGTAGCAATCAGCCCCAGCATTTT,CASSAGRGSNQPQHF
TRBV5-1,.,TRBJ1-6,.,TGCGCCAGCAGTCAGACAGCCGGGAATTCACCCCTCCACTTT,CASSQTAGNSPLHF
TRBV27,.,TRBJ1-2,.,TGTGCCAGCAGTTTTCGGGCTAACTATGGCTACACCTTC,CASSFRANYGYTF
TRBV9,TRBD1,TRBJ1-3,few,TGTGCCAGCAGCGTAGAAGCAGGGACAGCCGGAAACACCATATATTTT,CASSVEAGTAGNTIYF
TRBV12-3/TRBV12-4,.,TRBJ2-1,.,TGTGCCAGCAGTTTAGGGGCCCCGGATGAGCAGTTCTTC,CASSLGAPDEQFF
TRBV2,TRBD1,TRBJ2-1,.,TGTGCCAGCAGTGGGATGACAGGGGATGAGCAGTTCTTC,CASSGMTGDEQFF
TRBV5-1,TRBD1,TRBJ1-4,few,TGCGCCAGCAGTCTCTCCACAGGGGGAGATGAAAAACTGTTTTTT,CASSLSTGGDEKLFF
TRBV27,TRBD1,TRBJ1-6,.,TGTGCCAGCAGTTTATCCGGGACAGTAAATTCACCCCTCCACTTT,CASSLSGTVNSPLHF
TRBV6-2/TRBV6-3,.,TRBJ1-6,few,TGTGCCAGCAGTCGGCGGACACGGAGCTCCTATAATTCACCCCTCCACTTT,CASSRRTRSSYNSPLHF
TRBV6-1,TRBD2,TRBJ2-1,.,TGTGCCAGCAGTGAAGCGCTTGGACTAGCGGGGGTTAGTGAGCAGTTCTTC,CASSEALGLAGVSEQFF
TRBV6-5,.,TRBJ1-2,.,TGTGCCAGCAATCAGGACACGGACTATGGCTACACCTTC,CASNQDTDYGYTF
TRBV18,TRBD1,TRBJ2-3,.,TGTGCCAGCTCCATGGGGACAGGGGGCACAGATACGCAGTATTTT,CASSMGTGGTDTQYF
TRBV7-8,TRBD2,TRBJ2-5,.,TGTGCCAGCAGCTTAATGGGCGGGGGGGCGAGCGAGACCCAGTACTTC,CASSLMGGGASETQYF
TRBV9,TRBD2,TRBJ2-7,.,TGTGCCAGCAGCGCAGGTAGCGGGGGCTACGAGCAGTACTTC,CASSAGSGGYEQYF
TRBV2,TRBD1,TRBJ1-5,.,TGTGCCAGCAGTGGGACAGGGGGAAGCAATCAGCCCCAGCATTTT,CASSGTGGSNQPQHF
TRBV7-2,.,TRBJ1-4,.,TGTGCCAGCAGGATAAGAGCAGGGGAAAGGGAAAAACTGTTTTTT,CASRIRAGEREKLFF
TRBV27,TRBD1,TRBJ2-2,.,TGTGCCAGCACAACCACCGGACAGGGAAACACCGGGGAGCTGTTTTTT,CASTTTGQGNTGELFF
TRBV21-1,.,TRBJ1-1,.,TGTGCCAGCAGCCGTGAGGCCGCGAAAACGAACACTGAAGCTTTCTTT,CASSREAAKTNTEAFF
TRBV3-1/TRBV3-2,.,TRBJ2-5,.,TGTGCCAGCAGCCAAGAAGGGGTGGCAGAGACCCAGTACTTC,CASSQEGVAETQYF
TRBV3-1/TRBV3-2,TRBD2,TRBJ2-1,.,TGTGCCAGCAGCCCGCGCGGTAGCGGGGGTGGGACGGGCAATGAGCAGTTCTTC,CASSPRGSGGGTGNEQFF
TRBV29-1,.,TRBJ1-2,.,TGCAGCGTCGAGGACAGTTCCCGCTATGGCTACACCTTC,CSVEDSSRYGYTF
TRBV6-1,.,TRBJ1-2,.,TGTGCCAGCAGTGAAGCAGGAATGGGAGGGGGTCCTGGCTACACCTTC,CASSEAGMGGGPGYTF
TRBV5-1,TRBD1,TRBJ2-7,.,TGCGCCAGCAGCTCACAGGGGGGTTCGTACGAGCAGTACTTC,CASSSQGGSYEQYF
TRBV19,TRBD1,TRBJ2-2,.,TGTGCCAGTAGTGCGGGACAGGGGATGTCCGGGGAGCTGTTTTTT,CASSAGQGMSGELFF
TRBV29-1,.,TRBJ2-5,.,TGCAGCGCCCACGGGACTCCAACAACAGAGACCCAGTACTTC,CSAHGTPTTETQYF
TRBV18,.,TRBJ2-7,once,TGTGCCAGCTCCCCAGGCGGGACAGTTGACTACGAGCAGTACTTC,CASSPGGTVDYEQYF
TRBV7-8,TRBD2,TRBJ2-2,once,TGTGCCAGCAGCTTAATGGTCCTAGCGGGGGGGAGGACCGGGGAGCTGTTTTTT,CASSLMVLAGGRTGELFF
TRBV5-4,TRBD2,TRBJ2-1,.,TGTGCCAGCAGCTCAGGACTAGGCCGCGAAAATGAGCAGTTCTTC,CASSSGLGRENEQFF
TRBV19,TRBD1,TRBJ1-5,.,TGTGCCAGTATGGAGGGACAGGGGGCCGTTCAGCCCCAGCATTTT,CASMEGQGAVQPQHF